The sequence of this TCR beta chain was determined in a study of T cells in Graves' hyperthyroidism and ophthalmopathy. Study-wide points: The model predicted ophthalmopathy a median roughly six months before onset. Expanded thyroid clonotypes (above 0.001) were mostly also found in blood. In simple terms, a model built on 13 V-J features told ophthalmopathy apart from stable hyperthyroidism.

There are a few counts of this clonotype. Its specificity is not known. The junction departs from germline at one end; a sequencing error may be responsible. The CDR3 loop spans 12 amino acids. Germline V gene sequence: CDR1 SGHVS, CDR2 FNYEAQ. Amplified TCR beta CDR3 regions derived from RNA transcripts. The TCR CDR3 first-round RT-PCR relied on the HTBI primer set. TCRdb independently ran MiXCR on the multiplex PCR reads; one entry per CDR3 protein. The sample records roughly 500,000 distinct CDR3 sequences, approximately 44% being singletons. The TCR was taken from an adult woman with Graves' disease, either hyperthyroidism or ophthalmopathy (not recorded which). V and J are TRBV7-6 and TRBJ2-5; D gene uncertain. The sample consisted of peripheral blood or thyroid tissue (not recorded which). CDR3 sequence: CASSRLKETQYF. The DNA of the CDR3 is TGTGCTAGCAGCCGCCTGAAAGAGACCCAGTACTTC.